This paragraph reports one T cell receptor (beta chain). Its antigen remains unidentified. Within one base of it there is no much larger clone, and no base qualities were kept. The data stem from a study of vaccination effects on CD4 cells after COVID-19 (dated by TCRdb to 2022 to 2024). Background for the entire study: The ViraFEST assay stimulated PBMC with viral peptide pools and then used TCR sequencing to identify antigen-specific CD4+ T cell clonotypes by expansion. A total of 9 to 11 COVID-19 convalescent patients and a handful of SARS-CoV-2-naive healthy vaccine recipients were included in the full study. Post-vaccine samples across the study were collected a median of 72 days after the second dose, with a range of 14 to 241. In both COVID-19 convalescent patients and infection-naive vaccine recipients, the study compared SARS-CoV-2 spike-specific CD4+ TCR repertoires from before mRNA vaccination with those from after it. Cultures from other donors in the study were sequenced with the Oncomine TCR Beta short-read assay on an Illumina iSeq 100. Some 2 million PBMC per well were cultured with 10 ug/ml peptides in IMDM containing approximately 4.7% human AB serum, about 9 IU/ml IL-2 and gentamicin.

After about 10 days of culture, CD4+ T cells were isolated with the EasySep CD4+ T cell isolation kit. Participants received two doses of either the BNT162b2 or the mRNA-1273 mRNA SARS-CoV-2 vaccine. The absence of prior SARS-CoV-2 infection in healthy vaccine recipients was confirmed by negative nucleocapsid antibodies before and after vaccination. On days 3 and 7, half of the culture medium was replaced with fresh IL-2-containing medium. Unless otherwise noted, each peptide stimulation condition was cultured in triplicate wells. Using Ficoll-Paque Plus gradient centrifugation, PBMC were separated from whole blood and then either used fresh or cryopreserved at -140C. Genomic DNA was extracted from cultured CD4+ T cells with the QIAamp micro DNA kit. What the study reported, not specific to this receptor: At late post-vaccination timepoints, both infection-induced and vaccine-induced clones showed marked clonal contraction, consistent with waning T cell responses. In healthy vaccine recipients, vaccine-induced clones were almost all SARS-CoV-2 mono-reactive, with only 1 of 255 cross-reactive with common cold coronaviruses. The study was limited by a small number of convalescent patients and lacked early post-infection timepoints.

Cut back by 1 base and 1 base, the V and J ends lie 9 bases apart. Its CDR3 holds 14 amino acids, cysteine through phenylalanine. Kept here is only the CDR3 DNA, which spans 42 bases and is read in frame from base 1. From a lookup of the germline V gene (reference sequence), CDR1 and CDR2 are GTSNPN and SVGIG. The library came from the immunoSEQ multiplex PCR assay. DNA from the cultured and isolated CD4+ T cells underwent TCR beta CDR3 sequencing. From the authors' description of their analysis: Non-productive TCR sequences were removed, reads were trimmed to the CDR3 region, and CDR3s of at least 7 amino acids were retained. Antigen-specific clonotypes were identified using the MANAFEST web app by comparison of expansion in peptide wells against reference cultures. Positive clones required FDR<0.05 expansion versus reference and all other wells, odds ratio above 5, and frequency above 0.1% in two replicate wells. Clonotypes significantly expanded in SARS-CoV-2 spike wells and in at least one common cold coronavirus spike condition were defined as cross-reactive. Using the stringdist R package, CDR3 similarity was measured by Levenshtein distance, and unrooted trees were constructed with ape in R 3.6.1. TCRdb re-hosts the immuneACCESS table, in-frame sequences only. Its copies lack some clones; in the studies checked, an unresolved V gene accounts for under half of them, and the cause for the rest is not known. The DNA gave D and trimming, while V, J and clone size come from that table. The sample yields 30,000 or so clones; 74% were counted once. The ten largest clones capture under 15% of the sample.

The sequence derives from a human donor who received a COVID-19 vaccine. The chain joins TRBV30 to TRBJ2-3; 6 matching bases give a weak D call of TRBD1. This sample comprised CD4+ T cells from PBMCs cultured without peptide, obtained after COVID-19 vaccination. The DNA reads TGTGCCTGGAGTGCTCGACAGGGCACAGATACGCAGTATTTT. Its coded protein is CAWSARQGTDTQYF.